A selection of T cell receptor beta chains follows, all from one sample in a study of blood T cell repertoires in COVID-19. The assay was immunoSEQ multiplex PCR, and TCRdb's table has in-frame clones only and misses some. The sample consists of roughly 250,000 clones, 80% to 90% of them appearing once. Input material: PBMCs or T cells enriched from blood (not recorded which). These receptor sequences come from a woman in her twenties or thirties who had recovered from COVID-19. Both conserved end residues are part of each CDR3. The D gene is left open where the match is weak. Clone size, where shown, is once, few, many, or a class for clones that have expanded.

TRBJ2-7 | . | TRBD1 | TRBV2 | TGTGCCAGCAGCCTGACAGGGAACGCCTACGAGCAGTACTTC | CASSLTGNAYEQYF
TRBJ1-6 | . | . | TRBV28 | TGTGCCAGCAGTTTATTGGGACTCAAAGGGTCACCCCTCCACTTT | CASSLLGLKGSPLHF
TRBJ1-1 | . | . | TRBV27 | TGTGCCAGTTACGGAGGCAGAATGAACACTGAAGCTTTCTTT | CASYGGRMNTEAFF
TRBJ1-1 | . | . | TRBV3-1/TRBV3-2 | TGTGCCAACAACACCTGGGGGGGGCAGGCGAACACTGAAGCTTTCTTT | CANNTWGGQANTEAFF
TRBJ2-2 | . | . | TRBV3-1/TRBV3-2 | TGTGCCAGCCTCGGAGACACCGGGGAGCTGTTTTTT | CASLGDTGELFF
TRBJ2-5 | once | TRBD2 | TRBV6-1 | TGTGCCAGCAGTGATTTCTATGGGGGGGGAGGGGTGCAAGAGACCCAGTACTTC | CASSDFYGGGGVQETQYF
TRBJ2-7 | once | . | TRBV28 | TGTGCCAGCAGGGGGCTCCTGATTCGGGAGCAGTACTTC | CASRGLLIREQYF
TRBJ1-5 | . | TRBD1 | TRBV7-2 | TGTGCCAGCAGCCTTCCCGGGACAGGGTTCCAGCCCCAGCATTTT | CASSLPGTGFQPQHF
TRBJ1-5 | . | . | TRBV6-5 | TGTGCCAGCAGACCCCCGGGGGGTTTCACTCAGCCCCAGCATTTT | CASRPPGGFTQPQHF
TRBJ2-1 | . | TRBD2 | TRBV19 | TGTGCCAGTAGTCCCCTCAGCGGGGGGGTGAATGAGCAGTTCTTC | CASSPLSGGVNEQFF
TRBJ1-4 | . | . | TRBV11-1 | TGTGCCAGCAGCTTAGGTGACAACCGTAATGAAAAACTGTTTTTT | CASSLGDNRNEKLFF
TRBJ2-5 | . | TRBD2 | TRBV9 | TGTGCCAGCACCCCCGGGGGCGGGAGGCAAGAGACCCAGTACTTC | CASTPGGGRQETQYF
TRBJ2-7 | . | TRBD1 | TRBV27 | TGTGCCAGCAGTTTACTCGGGGACAGGAGGATATACGAGCAGTACTTC | CASSLLGDRRIYEQYF
TRBJ1-2 | . | . | TRBV3-1/TRBV3-2 | TGTGCCAGCAGCCGGCAGGGAAGCTATGGCTACACCTTC | CASSRQGSYGYTF
TRBJ1-5 | . | TRBD1 | TRBV5-6 | TGTGCCAGCAGCCAAACCCACAGGGGCTATAGCAATCAGCCCCAGCATTTT | CASSQTHRGYSNQPQHF
TRBJ2-2 | . | TRBD2 | TRBV7-2 | TGTGCCAGCAGCATCCGATTGGGACTAGCGGGAGGGGCCGGGGAGCTGTTTTTT | CASSIRLGLAGGAGELFF
TRBJ2-3 | . | TRBD2 | TRBV7-6 | TGTGCCAGCAGCTCCTTAAGGGGGGGACTAGCGGACACAGATACGCAGTATTTT | CASSSLRGGLADTDTQYF
TRBJ1-2 | . | TRBD1 | TRBV6-5 | TGTGCCAGCCATAGCACAGGGGTCGCAGACTATGGCTACACCTTC | CASHSTGVADYGYTF
TRBJ1-5 | once | . | TRBV30 | TGTGCCTGGAGTGCGGCAGGGGTTATCGGTCAGCCCCAGCATTTT | CAWSAAGVIGQPQHF
TRBJ2-1 | . | . | TRBV4-2 | TGTGCCAGCAGCCAAGATAGGCAGGCCTACAATGAGCAGTTCTTC | CASSQDRQAYNEQFF
TRBJ2-3 | . | TRBD1 | TRBV11-1 | TGTGCCAGCAGCTTAGCCCGAGGGGGCGCGCAGTATTTT | CASSLARGGAQYF
TRBJ2-1 | . | TRBD1 | TRBV9 | TGTGCCAGCAGCCCACGGGACAGCTACAATGAGCAGTTCTTC | CASSPRDSYNEQFF
TRBJ2-1 | . | . | TRBV11-3 | TGTGCCAGCAGCCGAAGTAGGACACTGAATGAGCAGTTCTTC | CASSRSRTLNEQFF
TRBJ1-1 | . | . | TRBV27 | TGTGCCAGCAGTCTCGGGAAGTGGACTGAAGCTTTCTTT | CASSLGKWTEAFF
TRBJ1-1 | . | TRBD1 | TRBV2 | TGTGCCAGCAGGATTAAAGACAGGGTGGGCACTGAAGCTTTCTTT | CASRIKDRVGTEAFF
TRBJ1-1 | . | TRBD1 | TRBV7-9 | TGTGCCAGCAGCCTTGGGACAGCTGAAGCTTTCTTT | CASSLGTAEAFF
TRBJ1-1 | . | TRBD1 | TRBV11-2 | TGTGCCAGCAGCCGTACAGGGGGCACTGAAGCTTTCTTT | CASSRTGGTEAFF
TRBJ2-7 | . | TRBD1 | TRBV10-1 | TGCGCCAGCAGTGAGTCGTTGGACAGGGGGAACGAGCAGTACTTC | CASSESLDRGNEQYF
TRBJ2-1 | . | TRBD2 | TRBV19 | TGTGCCAGTAGTATCCTAGCGGTGCCCCATAATGAGCAGTTCTTC | CASSILAVPHNEQFF
TRBJ2-7 | . | TRBD1 | TRBV30 | TGTGCCTGGAGTAGAGGGACAGACTACGAGCAGTACTTC | CAWSRGTDYEQYF
TRBJ1-2 | . | TRBD1 | TRBV5-6 | TGTGCCAGCAGCTTGGGGGACAGACCAAACTATGGCTACACCTTC | CASSLGDRPNYGYTF
TRBJ1-5 | . | . | TRBV6-2/TRBV6-3 | TGTGCCAGCAGCTACTATCGTGTTTATAGCAATCAGCCCCAGCATTTT | CASSYYRVYSNQPQHF
TRBJ2-5 | . | . | TRBV7-2 | TGTGCCAGCAGCCTCCGGGACTACCAAGAGACCCAGTACTTC | CASSLRDYQETQYF
TRBJ2-3 | few | . | TRBV7-2 | TGTGCCAGCGGGATGGAGGGGGGGTTCACAGATACGCAGTATTTT | CASGMEGGFTDTQYF
TRBJ2-7 | . | . | TRBV10-2 | TGCGCCAGCAGTGAGGGAGGGGGGGCGCCTTACGAGCAGTACTTC | CASSEGGGAPYEQYF